This note documents a single T cell receptor beta chain sequence. TCRdb recomputed clones from the PCR reads via MiXCR. The sample lists about 17,000 clones; 23% were seen once. V was trimmed by 5 bases and J by 4 bases, leaving 18 bases between them. The length of the CDR3 is 15 residues. The data belong to a study of metastatic and nonmetastatic thyroid tumors. Until they underwent thyroid surgery, no patient had received any treatment. The V call is TRBV12-3 or TRBV12-4, the J call TRBJ2-7; tentatively, D is TRBD1 (6 bases). Sequenced input: adjacent normal tissue. This TCR derives from a female donor with papillary thyroid cancer or a benign thyroid nodule (not recorded which). Some clones in this sample may be carry-over from other donors' samples. The DNA for the CDR3 is TGTGCCAGCAGTGTCGGACAGACCGGAGTTTACGAGCAGTACTTC. Its translation: CASSVGQTGVYEQYF.